The rows below give T cell receptor beta chains drawn from one sample of a study of Ad26.COV2.S vaccination and SARS-CoV-2 variants. Generated by immunoSEQ multiplex PCR, the TCRdb table keeps only in-frame clones and is missing some. This sample yields 360,000 or so clones, of which roughly 84% are seen a single time; roughly 3.1% belongs to the top ten. The source material was peripheral blood, sampled in a trial of Ad26.COV2.S vaccine versus placebo. Every receptor here comes from a person aged 18-60 years who received the Ad26.COV2.S COVID-19 vaccine or a placebo. The CDR3 runs from the conserved cysteine through the conserved F or W. Each record gives: J gene, V gene, D gene, CDR3 length, clone size, CDR3 DNA, CDR3 protein. D genes are given only for firm matches. Rows give clone size only sometimes, using once, few, many, or a class for an expanded clone.

J gene: TRBJ1-5; V gene: TRBV4-1; D gene: NA; CDR3 length: 13; clone size: NA; CDR3 DNA: TGCGCCAGCAGCCCTTGGAGCAATCAGCCCCAGCATTTT; CDR3 protein: CASSPWSNQPQHF
J gene: TRBJ2-5; V gene: TRBV4-1; D gene: TRBD2; CDR3 length: 17; clone size: NA; CDR3 DNA: TGCGCCAGCAGCCACTTAGGGACTAGCGGGGGTGGCGAGACCCAGTACTTC; CDR3 protein: CASSHLGTSGGGETQYF
J gene: TRBJ1-2; V gene: TRBV30; D gene: NA; CDR3 length: 11; clone size: NA; CDR3 DNA: TGTGCCTGGACTTCAGGGTATGGCTACACCTTC; CDR3 protein: CAWTSGYGYTF
J gene: TRBJ2-7; V gene: TRBV27; D gene: NA; CDR3 length: 15; clone size: NA; CDR3 DNA: TGTGCCAGCAGTTTAGGGCCCCTGGGGTCCTACGAGCAGTACTTC; CDR3 protein: CASSLGPLGSYEQYF
J gene: TRBJ1-2; V gene: TRBV9; D gene: NA; CDR3 length: 11; clone size: NA; CDR3 DNA: TGTGCCAGCAGCGGCTATTCGGGCTACACCTTC; CDR3 protein: CASSGYSGYTF
J gene: TRBJ2-3; V gene: TRBV9; D gene: TRBD2; CDR3 length: 16; clone size: NA; CDR3 DNA: TGTGCCAGCAGCGCCGGACTAGCGGGGGGCACAGATACGCAGTATTTT; CDR3 protein: CASSAGLAGGTDTQYF
J gene: TRBJ2-1; V gene: TRBV27; D gene: NA; CDR3 length: 15; clone size: NA; CDR3 DNA: TGTGCCAGCAGTCGCGACATTAGCTCCTACAATGAGCAGTTCTTC; CDR3 protein: CASSRDISSYNEQFF
J gene: TRBJ1-4; V gene: TRBV29-1; D gene: NA; CDR3 length: 14; clone size: NA; CDR3 DNA: TGCAGCGTAGACTCGGGACAAACTAATGAAAAACTGTTTTTT; CDR3 protein: CSVDSGQTNEKLFF
J gene: TRBJ2-3; V gene: TRBV11-2; D gene: NA; CDR3 length: 14; clone size: NA; CDR3 DNA: TGTGCCAGCAGCGTCGGCGGAGCGACAGATACGCAGTATTTT; CDR3 protein: CASSVGGATDTQYF
J gene: TRBJ2-1; V gene: TRBV15; D gene: TRBD2; CDR3 length: 15; clone size: NA; CDR3 DNA: TGTGCCACCAGCCCACGGGGGGGACCACTTAATGAGCAGTTCTTC; CDR3 protein: CATSPRGGPLNEQFF
J gene: TRBJ1-3; V gene: TRBV18; D gene: NA; CDR3 length: 13; clone size: once; CDR3 DNA: TGTGCCAGCTTTCCAGGCTCTGGAAACACCATATATTTT; CDR3 protein: CASFPGSGNTIYF
J gene: TRBJ2-1; V gene: TRBV2; D gene: NA; CDR3 length: 14; clone size: NA; CDR3 DNA: TGTGCCAGCAGTCGTCCCGACGGGTACAATGAGCAGTTCTTC; CDR3 protein: CASSRPDGYNEQFF
J gene: TRBJ1-2; V gene: TRBV6-5; D gene: TRBD1; CDR3 length: 15; clone size: few; CDR3 DNA: TGTGCCAGCAGTTCCGCCGGGACAGGGAACTATGGCTACACCTTC; CDR3 protein: CASSSAGTGNYGYTF
J gene: TRBJ2-7; V gene: TRBV6-1; D gene: TRBD2; CDR3 length: 20; clone size: few; CDR3 DNA: TGTGCCAGCAGTGAAATTCCCGTCGTGTATAAGCGGGGAGACTCCTACGAGCAGTACTTC; CDR3 protein: CASSEIPVVYKRGDSYEQYF
J gene: TRBJ1-5; V gene: TRBV6-5; D gene: NA; CDR3 length: 14; clone size: NA; CDR3 DNA: TGTGCCAGCAGTTCAAACCCCCAGTATCAGCCCCAGCATTTT; CDR3 protein: CASSSNPQYQPQHF
J gene: TRBJ2-7; V gene: TRBV5-1; D gene: TRBD1; CDR3 length: 19; clone size: NA; CDR3 DNA: TGCGCCAGCAGCTTGGCTATCGCCCAAAGTGGCGACAGGGGCTACGAGCAGTACTTC; CDR3 protein: CASSLAIAQSGDRGYEQYF
J gene: TRBJ2-5; V gene: TRBV18; D gene: NA; CDR3 length: 15; clone size: NA; CDR3 DNA: TGTGCCAGCTCACCTCGAAGACAATCCCAAGAGACCCAGTACTTC; CDR3 protein: CASSPRRQSQETQYF
J gene: TRBJ2-7; V gene: TRBV2; D gene: TRBD1; CDR3 length: 14; clone size: once; CDR3 DNA: TGTGCCAGTGGAACCGGGACAGAACACTACGAGCAGTACTTC; CDR3 protein: CASGTGTEHYEQYF
J gene: TRBJ2-3; V gene: TRBV5-1; D gene: TRBD1; CDR3 length: 15; clone size: NA; CDR3 DNA: TGCGCCAGCAGCCGGGGGACAGGGGGCTTAGATACGCAGTATTTT; CDR3 protein: CASSRGTGGLDTQYF
J gene: TRBJ2-3; V gene: TRBV6-5; D gene: NA; CDR3 length: 13; clone size: once; CDR3 DNA: TGTGCCAGCAGCCGGGGGGCGGAGGATACGCAGTATTTT; CDR3 protein: CASSRGAEDTQYF
J gene: TRBJ1-2; V gene: TRBV6-5; D gene: NA; CDR3 length: 13; clone size: NA; CDR3 DNA: TGTGCCAGCAGTTACGAAGGGACCTATGGCTACACCTTC; CDR3 protein: CASSYEGTYGYTF
J gene: TRBJ1-2; V gene: TRBV6-5; D gene: TRBD1; CDR3 length: 13; clone size: NA; CDR3 DNA: TGTGCCAGCAGTCGGACAGGGAGCTATGGCTACACCTTC; CDR3 protein: CASSRTGSYGYTF
J gene: TRBJ1-3; V gene: TRBV7-6; D gene: TRBD1; CDR3 length: 17; clone size: NA; CDR3 DNA: TGTGCCAGCAGCACCCCCGGACAGGGGGCTTCGGGAAACACCATATATTTT; CDR3 protein: CASSTPGQGASGNTIYF
J gene: TRBJ1-2; V gene: TRBV15; D gene: NA; CDR3 length: 15; clone size: NA; CDR3 DNA: TGTGCCACCAGCAGAGATCTTACGGACTTTTCCGGCTACACCTTC; CDR3 protein: CATSRDLTDFSGYTF
J gene: TRBJ1-1; V gene: TRBV12-3/TRBV12-4; D gene: NA; CDR3 length: 13; clone size: NA; CDR3 DNA: TGTGCCAGCACCCGGGGACGGAACACTGAAGCTTTCTTT; CDR3 protein: CASTRGRNTEAFF
J gene: TRBJ2-7; V gene: TRBV1; D gene: NA; CDR3 length: 17; clone size: NA; CDR3 DNA: TGCACCAGCAGCCAAGAAGGGGCTAGCGGGGGGGTCCACGAGCAGTACTTC; CDR3 protein: CTSSQEGASGGVHEQYF
J gene: TRBJ2-5; V gene: TRBV19; D gene: NA; CDR3 length: 14; clone size: NA; CDR3 DNA: TGTGCCAGTAGTATAGACAGGGTACAGGAGACCCAGTACTTC; CDR3 protein: CASSIDRVQETQYF
J gene: TRBJ1-1; V gene: TRBV27; D gene: NA; CDR3 length: 13; clone size: NA; CDR3 DNA: TGTGCCAGCAGTTTAGGAGGAAACACTGAAGCTTTCTTT; CDR3 protein: CASSLGGNTEAFF
J gene: TRBJ2-5; V gene: TRBV4-1; D gene: NA; CDR3 length: 14; clone size: NA; CDR3 DNA: TGCGCCAGCAGCCCAACAGGGTACCAAGAGACCCAGTACTTC; CDR3 protein: CASSPTGYQETQYF
J gene: TRBJ2-3; V gene: TRBV4-1; D gene: TRBD2; CDR3 length: 16; clone size: once; CDR3 DNA: TGCGCCAGCAGCCAAGAGGGGACTAGACGCACAGATACGCAGTATTTT; CDR3 protein: CASSQEGTRRTDTQYF
J gene: TRBJ1-1; V gene: TRBV27; D gene: TRBD1; CDR3 length: 16; clone size: NA; CDR3 DNA: TGTGCCAGCACGGACAGGGCTGGTTTTGGGCTCACTGAAGCTTTCTTT; CDR3 protein: CASTDRAGFGLTEAFF
J gene: TRBJ1-1; V gene: TRBV6-1; D gene: NA; CDR3 length: 15; clone size: NA; CDR3 DNA: TGTGCCAGCAGTGAAGCTACAGGCTCGAACACTGAAGCTTTCTTT; CDR3 protein: CASSEATGSNTEAFF
J gene: TRBJ1-6; V gene: TRBV6-1; D gene: NA; CDR3 length: 10; clone size: NA; CDR3 DNA: TGTGCCAGCAGTGAAGGGCCCCTCCACTTT; CDR3 protein: CASSEGPLHF
J gene: TRBJ2-1; V gene: TRBV4-2; D gene: TRBD1; CDR3 length: 15; clone size: NA; CDR3 DNA: TGTGCCAGCAGCATCGGACAGGGGGCATTCAATGAGCAGTTCTTC; CDR3 protein: CASSIGQGAFNEQFF
J gene: TRBJ1-5; V gene: TRBV7-5; D gene: NA; CDR3 length: 13; clone size: NA; CDR3 DNA: TGTGCCAGAAGCTTCCTAGCCCCCCAGCCCCAGCATTTT; CDR3 protein: CARSFLAPQPQHF
J gene: TRBJ2-7; V gene: TRBV19; D gene: NA; CDR3 length: 15; clone size: NA; CDR3 DNA: TGTGCCAGTAGTATTAGTCCTGTACAGGACTACGAGCAGTACTTC; CDR3 protein: CASSISPVQDYEQYF
J gene: TRBJ1-1; V gene: TRBV9; D gene: TRBD1; CDR3 length: 18; clone size: NA; CDR3 DNA: TGTGCCAGCAGCCCAAACCTAGGGGGCGAGAATCTGAACACTGAAGCTTTCTTT; CDR3 protein: CASSPNLGGENLNTEAFF
J gene: TRBJ1-5; V gene: TRBV19; D gene: TRBD1; CDR3 length: 15; clone size: NA; CDR3 DNA: TGTGCCAGTAGTATAGACGACAGGGTGTGGCAGCCCCAGCATTTT; CDR3 protein: CASSIDDRVWQPQHF